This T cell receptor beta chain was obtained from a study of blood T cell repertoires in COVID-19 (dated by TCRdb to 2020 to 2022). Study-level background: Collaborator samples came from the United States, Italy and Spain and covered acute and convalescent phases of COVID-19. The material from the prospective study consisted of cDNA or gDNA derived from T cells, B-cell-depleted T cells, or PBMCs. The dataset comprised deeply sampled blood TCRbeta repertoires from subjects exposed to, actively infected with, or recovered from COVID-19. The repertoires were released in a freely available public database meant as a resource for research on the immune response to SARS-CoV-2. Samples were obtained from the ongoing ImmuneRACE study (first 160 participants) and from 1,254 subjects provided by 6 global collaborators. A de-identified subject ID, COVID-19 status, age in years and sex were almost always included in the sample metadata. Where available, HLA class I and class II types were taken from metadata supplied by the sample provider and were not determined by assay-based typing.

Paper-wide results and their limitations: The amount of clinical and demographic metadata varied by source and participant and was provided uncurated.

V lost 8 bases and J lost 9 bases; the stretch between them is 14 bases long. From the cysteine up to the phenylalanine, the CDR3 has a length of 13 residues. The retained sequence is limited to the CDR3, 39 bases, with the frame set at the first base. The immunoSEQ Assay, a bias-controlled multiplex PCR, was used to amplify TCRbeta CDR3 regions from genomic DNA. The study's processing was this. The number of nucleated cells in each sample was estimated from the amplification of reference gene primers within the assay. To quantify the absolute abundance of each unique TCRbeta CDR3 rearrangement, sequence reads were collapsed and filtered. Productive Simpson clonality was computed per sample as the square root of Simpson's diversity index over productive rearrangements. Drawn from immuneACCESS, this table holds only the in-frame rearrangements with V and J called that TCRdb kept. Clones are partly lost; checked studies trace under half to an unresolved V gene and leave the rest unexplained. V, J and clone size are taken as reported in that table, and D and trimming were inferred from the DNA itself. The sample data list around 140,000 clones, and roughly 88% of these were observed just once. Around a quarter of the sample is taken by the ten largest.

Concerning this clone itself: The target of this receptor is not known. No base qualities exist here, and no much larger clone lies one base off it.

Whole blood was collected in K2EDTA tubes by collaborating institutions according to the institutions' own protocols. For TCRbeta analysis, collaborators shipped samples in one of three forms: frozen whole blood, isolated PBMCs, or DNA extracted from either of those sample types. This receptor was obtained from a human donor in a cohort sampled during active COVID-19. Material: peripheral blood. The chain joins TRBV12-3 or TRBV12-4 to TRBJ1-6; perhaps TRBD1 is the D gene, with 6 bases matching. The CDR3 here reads CASFTGYGSPLHF. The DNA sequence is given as TGTGCCAGCTTTACAGGGTACGGTTCACCCCTCCACTTT.